This T cell receptor beta chain derives from a study of lymphopenia after photon versus proton radiotherapy. Findings and limits, study-wide: Authors raise, but do not show, better survival with proton therapy. After lymphocyte nadir, photon-treated repertoires showed oligoclonal expansion, especially CD8+ Temra.

Unmatched junction bases numbered 7, after V lost 4 bases and J lost 6 bases. In germline, CDR1 is SGHTA, CDR2 FQGNSA. This CDR3 spans 15 amino acids. On this clone: As yet, its antigen is unknown.

Here immunoSEQ multiplex PCR was the method, and the copy in TCRdb shows in-frame clones only, minus some. The sample holds about 30,000 clones, 89% seen once. This TCR was recovered from a woman in her 70s with pancreatic cancer. Some clones in this sample may be carry-over from other donors' samples. The rearrangement joins TRBV7-2 to TRBJ1-5; 9 nucleotides align to TRBD1. The source material was peripheral blood, sampled from a patient treated with proton-based radiotherapy. The CDR3 region has the DNA TGTGCCAGCAGCTACGGGACAGGGAGGGCTCAGCCCCAGCATTTT. Residues: CASSYGTGRAQPQHF.